A single sample gave rise to the 2 T cell receptor beta chains below, sequenced in a study of blood T cell repertoires in COVID-19. Data came from immunoSEQ multiplex PCR; TCRdb stores just in-frame clones and leaves some out. The table lists some 270,000 clones, 89% of them singletons. What was sequenced was peripheral blood. All receptors come from a man aged 50 to 59 with acute or convalescent COVID-19.

The chain carries TRBV4-2 and TRBJ1-2; D unclear. This CDR3 has 15 residues. Germline CDR1 is LGHNA and CDR2 is YNFKEQ. V dropped 0 bases and J dropped 3 bases, with 11 bases sitting between them. CDR3 amino acids: CASSQDATADYGYTF. CDR3 DNA sequence: TGTGCCAGCAGCCAAGATGCAACAGCAGACTATGGCTACACCTTC.

The chain links TRBV7-9 to TRBJ2-1, with 14 bases identical to TRBD2. After removal of 2 bases from V and 13 bases from J, the junction contained 4 bases not matched to a gene. The length of the CDR3 is 14 residues. Germline assignment: CDR1 SEHNR and CDR2 FQNEAQ (reference sequence). The CDR3 protein is CASSLTGLAGGQFF. DNA of the CDR3: TGTGCCAGCAGCTTAACCGGACTAGCGGGGGGACAGTTCTTC.